The rows below give T cell receptor beta chains drawn from one sample of a study of blood T cell repertoires in COVID-19. Clones were sequenced by immunoSEQ multiplex PCR, and TCRdb holds only the in-frame ones, with some missing. Among 250,000 to 350,000 clones listed, 75% to 90% were seen once. Input material: peripheral blood. Source of these receptors: a woman aged 25-40 years with active or convalescent COVID-19. Both conserved end residues are part of each CDR3. D genes are given only for firm matches. The size field is filled for only some rows; it gives once, few, many or a size class.

clone size: once
V gene: TRBV10-3
D gene: .
J gene: TRBJ1-2
CDR3 DNA: TGTGCCAGCAATCCACAAGAAACAGGCAACTATGGCTACACCTTC
CDR3 protein: CASNPQETGNYGYTF

clone size: .
V gene: TRBV13
D gene: .
J gene: TRBJ1-5
CDR3 DNA: TGTGCCAGCAGCTTAGGCCCCGGTCGAGGCAATCAGCCCCAGCATTTT
CDR3 protein: CASSLGPGRGNQPQHF

clone size: .
V gene: TRBV7-8
D gene: TRBD1
J gene: TRBJ2-1
CDR3 DNA: TGTGCCAGCAGCTTCGGGACAGGCATGGAAAATGAGCAGTTCTTC
CDR3 protein: CASSFGTGMENEQFF

clone size: .
V gene: TRBV18
D gene: TRBD2
J gene: TRBJ2-2
CDR3 DNA: TGTGCCAGCTCACCCCCGGGAGGCCTTCACACCGGGGAGCTGTTTTTT
CDR3 protein: CASSPPGGLHTGELFF

clone size: .
V gene: TRBV2
D gene: .
J gene: TRBJ2-7
CDR3 DNA: TGTGCCAGCCATATTAGTCGGACAGCCTACTCCTACGAGCAGTACTTC
CDR3 protein: CASHISRTAYSYEQYF

clone size: .
V gene: TRBV7-9
D gene: TRBD1
J gene: TRBJ1-1
CDR3 DNA: TGTGCCAGCAGCTTACAGGGGGTCACTGAAGCTTTCTTT
CDR3 protein: CASSLQGVTEAFF

clone size: .
V gene: TRBV25-1
D gene: .
J gene: TRBJ2-1
CDR3 DNA: TGTGCCAGCACCCATGAAACAGGCTCCTACAATGAGCAGTTCTTC
CDR3 protein: CASTHETGSYNEQFF

clone size: few
V gene: TRBV25-1
D gene: TRBD1
J gene: TRBJ1-2
CDR3 DNA: TGTGCCAGCAGCGGGGGACAGGCCTATGGCTACACCTTC
CDR3 protein: CASSGGQAYGYTF

clone size: .
V gene: TRBV5-1
D gene: TRBD1
J gene: TRBJ1-5
CDR3 DNA: TGCGCCAGCAGCTTGGAGGCAGGGGGCATTCAGCCCCAGCATTTT
CDR3 protein: CASSLEAGGIQPQHF

clone size: .
V gene: TRBV25-1
D gene: .
J gene: TRBJ1-6
CDR3 DNA: TGTGCCAGCAGTGAAGGCCAAGGGGGAAGCTCCTATAATTCACCCCTCCACTTT
CDR3 protein: CASSEGQGGSSYNSPLHF

clone size: .
V gene: TRBV27
D gene: TRBD2
J gene: TRBJ2-7
CDR3 DNA: TGTGCCAGCAGTTCACGACTAGCGGGGGGAGGCGAGCAGTACTTC
CDR3 protein: CASSSRLAGGGEQYF

clone size: .
V gene: TRBV5-1
D gene: .
J gene: TRBJ1-3
CDR3 DNA: TGCGCCAGCAGCCTTCAGGGGAGCGCCCTTCCTGGAAACACCATATATTTT
CDR3 protein: CASSLQGSALPGNTIYF

clone size: .
V gene: TRBV7-2
D gene: .
J gene: TRBJ1-3
CDR3 DNA: TGTGCCAGCAGCTTAGGAGGGGGCTCTGGAAACACCATATATTTT
CDR3 protein: CASSLGGGSGNTIYF

clone size: .
V gene: TRBV12-3/TRBV12-4
D gene: TRBD2
J gene: TRBJ2-3
CDR3 DNA: TGTGCCAGCGGACGGGGGGGCACAGATACGCAGTATTTT
CDR3 protein: CASGRGGTDTQYF

clone size: .
V gene: TRBV5-1
D gene: .
J gene: TRBJ2-3
CDR3 DNA: TGCGCCAGCCGCCCTGGCACAGGTGCAGATACGCAGTATTTT
CDR3 protein: CASRPGTGADTQYF

clone size: .
V gene: TRBV6-1
D gene: .
J gene: TRBJ1-4
CDR3 DNA: TGTGCCAGCAGTGAAGCGGGCAGAGCTAATGAAAAACTGTTTTTT
CDR3 protein: CASSEAGRANEKLFF

clone size: once
V gene: TRBV24-1
D gene: TRBD1
J gene: TRBJ1-1
CDR3 DNA: TGTGCCACCAGTGATTCCGGGACAGGGAACACTGAAGCTTTCTTT
CDR3 protein: CATSDSGTGNTEAFF

clone size: .
V gene: TRBV10-3
D gene: .
J gene: TRBJ2-5
CDR3 DNA: TGTGCCTCCAATAGTCCCAACCAAGAGACCCAGTACTTC
CDR3 protein: CASNSPNQETQYF

clone size: .
V gene: TRBV18
D gene: .
J gene: TRBJ1-1
CDR3 DNA: TGTGCCAGCTCAGCGTCGCGGGGCACTGAAGCTTTCTTT
CDR3 protein: CASSASRGTEAFF

clone size: .
V gene: TRBV6-5
D gene: .
J gene: TRBJ1-6
CDR3 DNA: TGTGCCAGCAGTTACTCGAGACAGCCTGAGTCACCCCTCCACTTT
CDR3 protein: CASSYSRQPESPLHF

clone size: once
V gene: TRBV28
D gene: TRBD2
J gene: TRBJ2-2
CDR3 DNA: TGTGCCAGCAGTCTATCGGGACTAGCGGGGGGGCAGGACGGGGAGCTGTTTTTT
CDR3 protein: CASSLSGLAGGQDGELFF

clone size: .
V gene: TRBV19
D gene: TRBD1
J gene: TRBJ1-1
CDR3 DNA: TGTGCCAGTAGTCTCGGACAGGGAATGAGCACTGAAGCTTTCTTT
CDR3 protein: CASSLGQGMSTEAFF

clone size: once
V gene: TRBV6-6
D gene: TRBD1
J gene: TRBJ2-5
CDR3 DNA: TGTGCCAGCAGTTACGCAAGGGGGCAGGAGACCCAGTACTTC
CDR3 protein: CASSYARGQETQYF

clone size: .
V gene: TRBV5-8
D gene: .
J gene: TRBJ1-2
CDR3 DNA: TGTGCCAGCAGCTTGGACAGAAGTGGCTACACCTTC
CDR3 protein: CASSLDRSGYTF

clone size: once
V gene: TRBV4-3
D gene: .
J gene: TRBJ1-1
CDR3 DNA: TGCGCCAGCAGCCCCCGGAGGGGTGAAGCTTTCTTT
CDR3 protein: CASSPRRGEAFF

clone size: few
V gene: TRBV2
D gene: TRBD1
J gene: TRBJ1-2
CDR3 DNA: TGTGCCAGCAGTTTCCGGGACAGGGGTTCCTATGGCTACACCTTC
CDR3 protein: CASSFRDRGSYGYTF

clone size: .
V gene: TRBV6-2/TRBV6-3
D gene: .
J gene: TRBJ1-2
CDR3 DNA: TGTGCCAGCAGTTACTGGGGCGGTCCCACTTATGGCTACACCTTC
CDR3 protein: CASSYWGGPTYGYTF

clone size: .
V gene: TRBV27
D gene: .
J gene: TRBJ2-1
CDR3 DNA: TGTGCCAGCACCTTAACAGGGTCTGGAGAGCAGTTCTTC
CDR3 protein: CASTLTGSGEQFF

clone size: .
V gene: TRBV28
D gene: .
J gene: TRBJ1-1
CDR3 DNA: TGTGCCAGCAGCCTCGTCCATGCAGGCACTGAAGCTTTCTTT
CDR3 protein: CASSLVHAGTEAFF

clone size: .
V gene: TRBV10-1
D gene: TRBD2
J gene: TRBJ2-5
CDR3 DNA: TGCGCCAGCAAGCGGGGGGCTCAAGAGACCCAGTACTTC
CDR3 protein: CASKRGAQETQYF

clone size: .
V gene: TRBV2
D gene: .
J gene: TRBJ1-5
CDR3 DNA: TGTGCCAGCAGTGTAACGCAGGATAGCAATCAGCCCCAGCATTTT
CDR3 protein: CASSVTQDSNQPQHF

clone size: .
V gene: TRBV6-4
D gene: .
J gene: TRBJ2-1
CDR3 DNA: TGTGCCAGCAGTCAATTAGGGACTCTATTTGATGAGCAGTTCTTC
CDR3 protein: CASSQLGTLFDEQFF

clone size: .
V gene: TRBV5-6
D gene: TRBD1
J gene: TRBJ1-2
CDR3 DNA: TGTGCCAGCAGCTTGGTCCAGGGGGCTTCTGGCTACACCTTC
CDR3 protein: CASSLVQGASGYTF

clone size: once
V gene: TRBV5-1
D gene: .
J gene: TRBJ1-4
CDR3 DNA: TGCGCCAGCAGCTTGGACTCAACTAATGAAAAACTGTTTTTT
CDR3 protein: CASSLDSTNEKLFF

clone size: .
V gene: TRBV6-5
D gene: .
J gene: TRBJ1-2
CDR3 DNA: TGTGCCAGCAAAATGTATAGGGGTGGCCTCTATGGCTACACCTTC
CDR3 protein: CASKMYRGGLYGYTF

clone size: once
V gene: TRBV13
D gene: TRBD1
J gene: TRBJ1-1
CDR3 DNA: TGTGCCAGCAGCCGCGGACAGGGGGCTAGGAACACTGAAGCTTTCTTT
CDR3 protein: CASSRGQGARNTEAFF

clone size: .
V gene: TRBV7-9
D gene: TRBD2
J gene: TRBJ2-7
CDR3 DNA: TGTGCCAGCAGCGGCCGGGGGACTAGCGGGGGCTACGAGCAGTACTTC
CDR3 protein: CASSGRGTSGGYEQYF

clone size: .
V gene: TRBV5-1
D gene: .
J gene: TRBJ1-2
CDR3 DNA: TGCGCCAGCAGCTTGGATGGCGGGATGGGAATGGGATCCTATGGCTACACCTTC
CDR3 protein: CASSLDGGMGMGSYGYTF

clone size: .
V gene: TRBV6-2/TRBV6-3
D gene: TRBD1
J gene: TRBJ1-1
CDR3 DNA: TGTGCCAGCAGCCAGGGGGCTGGAGCTTTCTTT
CDR3 protein: CASSQGAGAFF

clone size: .
V gene: TRBV7-6
D gene: TRBD2
J gene: TRBJ2-7
CDR3 DNA: TGTGCCAGCAGCTTAGGGGTGGGGAGGGCAGTTTCCCCCTACGAGCAGTACTTC
CDR3 protein: CASSLGVGRAVSPYEQYF

clone size: .
V gene: TRBV6-5
D gene: .
J gene: TRBJ2-1
CDR3 DNA: TGTGCCAGCAGTTACGGGCAGACCCCCAATTACAATGAGCAGTTCTTC
CDR3 protein: CASSYGQTPNYNEQFF

clone size: .
V gene: TRBV7-2
D gene: .
J gene: TRBJ1-1
CDR3 DNA: TGTGCCAGCAGCTTATCATCCCGGGGGGCCACTGAAGCTTTCTTT
CDR3 protein: CASSLSSRGATEAFF

clone size: .
V gene: TRBV10-3
D gene: TRBD1
J gene: TRBJ2-2
CDR3 DNA: TGTGCCATCAGCGAGACAGGGGTTTCCGGGGAGCTGTTTTTT
CDR3 protein: CAISETGVSGELFF

clone size: .
V gene: TRBV24-1
D gene: TRBD2
J gene: TRBJ2-2
CDR3 DNA: TGTGCCACCAGGGGCAAGGACAGGCCTCGGACTAGCGGGAACACCGGGGAGCTGTTTTTT
CDR3 protein: CATRGKDRPRTSGNTGELFF

clone size: .
V gene: TRBV7-9
D gene: .
J gene: TRBJ1-3
CDR3 DNA: TGTGCCAGCAGCCCGAGCTCTGGAAACACCATATATTTT
CDR3 protein: CASSPSSGNTIYF

clone size: .
V gene: TRBV5-4
D gene: .
J gene: TRBJ2-5
CDR3 DNA: TGTGCCAGCAGCTTGGCGCGGGGTACTCGAGAGACCCAGTACTTC
CDR3 protein: CASSLARGTRETQYF

clone size: once
V gene: TRBV9
D gene: .
J gene: TRBJ1-5
CDR3 DNA: TGTGCCAGCAGCGTAGACGGTGGCAATCAGCCCCAGCATTTT
CDR3 protein: CASSVDGGNQPQHF

clone size: few
V gene: TRBV5-1
D gene: .
J gene: TRBJ1-6
CDR3 DNA: TGCGCCAGCAGCGTCGGGGCCGGTACAGGGAATTCACCCCTCCACTTT
CDR3 protein: CASSVGAGTGNSPLHF

clone size: once
V gene: TRBV7-9
D gene: TRBD2
J gene: TRBJ2-7
CDR3 DNA: TGTGCCAGCAGCCCCCGCCTCGGTAGCGGGGACTTGAGCTCCTACGAGCAGTACTTC
CDR3 protein: CASSPRLGSGDLSSYEQYF

clone size: .
V gene: TRBV5-4
D gene: .
J gene: TRBJ2-1
CDR3 DNA: TGTGCCAGCAGCTTGGTAGCTCCAAATGAGCAGTTCTTC
CDR3 protein: CASSLVAPNEQFF

clone size: .
V gene: TRBV6-2/TRBV6-3
D gene: .
J gene: TRBJ1-5
CDR3 DNA: TGTGCCAGCAGTAAAAACAGGGCTCTAGTTATCAATCAGCCCCAGCATTTT
CDR3 protein: CASSKNRALVINQPQHF

clone size: once
V gene: TRBV2
D gene: .
J gene: TRBJ1-2
CDR3 DNA: TGTGCCAGCAGTGAGGGAGCAGGGGTTGGGTATGGCTACACCTTC
CDR3 protein: CASSEGAGVGYGYTF

clone size: .
V gene: TRBV18
D gene: .
J gene: TRBJ2-7
CDR3 DNA: TGTGCCAGCTCGACCGGTCAGGGAAGCGAGCAGTACTTC
CDR3 protein: CASSTGQGSEQYF